The 20 T cell receptor beta chains listed next were all sequenced from one sample in a study of blood T cell repertoires in COVID-19. Libraries were prepared by immunoSEQ multiplex PCR; TCRdb keeps only in-frame clonotypes and omits some of them. Of fewer than 250,000 clones in the sample, about 83% were seen once. Source material: peripheral blood. Every receptor here comes from a woman aged 50 to 60 with acute or convalescent COVID-19.

V gene TRBV20-1 combines with J gene TRBJ2-5; no firm D call. Germline V lookup: CDR1 DFQATT, CDR2 SNEGSKA (reference sequence). The CDR3 is 11 residues long. The V gene lost 0 bases and the J gene lost 7 bases, with 6 bases spanning the gap. The CDR3 bases are TGCAGTGCTAGAGAAACGGGGACCCAGTACTTC. Encoded protein: CSARETGTQYF.

The chain employs TRBV7-9 and TRBJ2-2, with 8 nucleotides matching TRBD1. V was clipped by 7 bases and J by 6 bases; unmatched bases: 4. CDR3 length equals 13 residues. The germline gives CDR1 SEHNR, CDR2 FQNEAQ (reference sequence). The CDR3, as DNA: TGTGCCAGCAACCAGGGGGCGGCCGGGGAGCTGTTTTTT. Translation: CASNQGAAGELFF.

This clone was recorded only once. V gene TRBV19 combines with J gene TRBJ1-2; 7 nucleotides line up with TRBD1. The CDR3 runs to 14 residues. The J segment lost 5 bases and the V segment lost 0 bases, leaving 3 bases of the junction unmatched. Germline V CDR1 and CDR2: LNHDA, SQIVND (reference sequence). CDR3 sequence reads: CASSIEQGQYGYTF. DNA of the CDR3: TGTGCCAGTAGTATAGAACAGGGGCAGTATGGCTACACCTTC.

V gene TRBV6-4 combines with J gene TRBJ2-1; no clear D. V shed 2 bases and J shed 0 bases, with 14 bases lying between them. The CDR3 is 17 residues long. The germline V gene has CDR1 MRHNA and CDR2 SNTAGT. The CDR3, as DNA: TGTGCCAGCAGTGACCTCGAGTCCCAAAGCTCCTACAATGAGCAGTTCTTC. This encodes CASSDLESQSSYNEQFF.

The V call is TRBV27, the J call TRBJ2-2; 7 nucleotides match TRBD1. Trimming removed 6 bases from V and 3 bases from J; junction bases left unmatched: 7. This CDR3 is built from 15 residues. Germline lookup yields CDR1 MNHEY and CDR2 SMNVEV (reference sequence). CDR3 sequence reads: CASRSGQVDTGELFF. CDR3 coding DNA: TGTGCCAGCAGATCAGGACAGGTGGACACCGGGGAGCTGTTTTTT.

The V and J genes are TRBV27 and TRBJ2-2, with D unresolved. CDR1 and CDR2 (germline): MNHEY, SMNVEV (reference sequence). The CDR3 spans 16 residues. Trimming pared 6 bases from V and 1 base from J, leaving 15 bases between. The CDR3 DNA reads TGTGCCAGCAGGGGCCGAGCCGCAGGGAACACCGGGGAGCTGTTTTTT. Amino acids: CASRGRAAGNTGELFF.

The J gene is TRBJ2-1, the V gene TRBV2; D possibly corresponds to TRBD2 (5 bases). In germline, CDR1 is SNHLY, CDR2 FYNNEI. This CDR3 has 12 residues. Between the trimmed V and J ends, which lost 2 bases and 15 bases, there was a span of 14 bases. The CDR3 spells CASSELRASRFF. DNA for the CDR3: TGTGCCAGCAGTGAATTGAGGGCTAGTCGGTTCTTC. The entire variable domain, with the rest obtained from reference TRBV2 and TRBJ2-1, is as follows: EPEVTQTPSHQVTQMGQEVILRCVPISNHLYFYWYRQILGQKVEFLVSFYNNEISEKSEIFDDQFSVERPDGSNFTLKIRSTKLEDSAMYFCASSELRASRFFGPGTRLTVL.

This clone was counted a single time. This rearrangement joins TRBV11-2 to TRBJ1-1, with D unclear. The length of the CDR3 is 12 residues. Trimming removed 3 bases at V and 3 bases at J, with 5 bases between. Per germline, CDR1 SGHAT and CDR2 FQNNGV. CDR3 nucleotides: TGTGCCAGCAGCTTCGGGTACACTGAAGCTTTCTTT. It is translated as CASSFGYTEAFF.

The J gene is TRBJ2-1, the V gene TRBV9, with 8 bases lining up with TRBD2. The CDR3 consists of 15 residues. Germline V lookup: CDR1 SGDLS, CDR2 YYNGEE. With V trimmed by 3 bases and J by 6 bases, 8 bases remained unmatched. CDR3: CASSDPAGVGNEQFF. In DNA, the CDR3 is TGTGCCAGCAGCGATCCAGCGGGAGTGGGCAATGAGCAGTTCTTC.

The chain recombines TRBV4-1 with TRBJ1-5, with a weak D call TRBD1 (5 bases). Trimming removed 0 bases at V and 7 bases at J, with 13 bases between. Germline V gene data show CDR1 as MGHRA and CDR2 as YSYEKL. The CDR3 is 15 residues long. CDR3 coding DNA: TGCGCCAGCAGCCAAGATAGGCCCCAGGGCCAGCCCCAGCATTTT. It translates to CASSQDRPQGQPQHF.

The rearrangement uses TRBV19 and TRBJ2-2, with TRBD2 identical over 11 bases. This CDR3 comprises 16 residues. Germline CDR1 LNHDA, CDR2 SQIVND (reference sequence). The V gene end was trimmed by 7 bases and the J gene end by 2 bases; junction bases not matched to a gene: 6. The CDR3 nucleotides read TGTGCCAGTATAAACCTAGCGGGAGGTAACACCGGGGAGCTGTTTTTT. Its protein product is CASINLAGGNTGELFF.

The gene calls are TRBV21-1 and TRBJ2-7; no check of the table's D call, TRBD1, against the DNA was made. TRBV21-1 is a pseudogene segment. The length of the CDR3 is 18 residues. The CDR3 DNA follows: TGTGCCAGCAGCAAAGGGAGGACAGGCAGAACTCCAACCTGCGAGCAGTACTTC. It is translated as CASSKGRTGRTPTCEQYF.

This sequence joins TRBV30 and TRBJ1-6, with 7 bases lining up with TRBD1. V lost 1 base and J lost 7; bases outside the gene matches: 7. Per the germline V gene, CDR1 is GTSNPN and CDR2 is SVGIG (reference sequence). This CDR3 comprises 15 residues. This CDR3 reads CAWSGRGQQNSPLHF. DNA of the CDR3: TGTGCCTGGAGTGGTAGGGGACAGCAGAATTCACCCCTCCACTTT.

The chain employs TRBV28 and TRBJ1-2; TRBD1 matches 7 bases. The germline CDR1 and CDR2 sequences are MDHEN and SYDVKM. This CDR3 has 14 residues. V lost 7 bases to trimming and J lost 4 bases; unmatched junction nucleotides: 9. The CDR3 DNA is TGTGCCAGCAACTCCCGACAGGGTGCCTATGGCTACACCTTC. Its translation: CASNSRQGAYGYTF.

The CDR3 DNA is TGTGCCAGCAGTTCGCGAGGAGCGGGAGCAGGCAATGAGCAGTTCTTC. Translating gives CASSSRGAGAGNEQFF. This chain uses TRBV13 with TRBJ2-1, with 8 bases identical to TRBD2. The CDR3 contains 16 residues. J was trimmed by 6 bases and V by 6 bases; bases with no gene match: 13. Germline assignment: CDR1 PRHDT and CDR2 FYEKMQ (reference sequence). Supplemented by reference TRBV13 and TRBJ2-1, the full variable domain reads AAGVIQSPRHLIKEKRETATLKCYPIPRHDTVYWYQQGPGQDPQFLISFYEKMQSDKGSIPDRFSAQQFSDYHSELNMSSLELGDSALYFCASSSRGAGAGNEQFFGPGTRLTVL.

The chain recombines TRBV19 with TRBJ2-3; D possibly corresponds to TRBD2 (6 bases). Germline V gene sequence: CDR1 LNHDA, CDR2 SQIVND (reference sequence). Trimming removed 5 bases from V and 0 bases from J, with 12 bases in between. This CDR3 region has 15 residues. Here the CDR3 reads CASSGASVSTDTQYF. Here the CDR3 DNA reads TGTGCCAGTAGTGGGGCTAGCGTAAGCACAGATACGCAGTATTTT. Together with reference TRBV19 and TRBJ2-3, the CDR3 gives the full variable domain: DGGITQSPKYLFRKEGQNVTLSCEQNLNHDAMYWYRQDPGQGLRLIYYSQIVNDFQKGDIAEGYSVSREKKESFPLTVTSAQKNPTAFYLCASSGASVSTDTQYFGPGTRLTVL.

The gene calls are TRBV29-1 and TRBJ2-1, with 8 bases matching TRBD2. Per the germline V gene, CDR1 is SQVTM and CDR2 is ANQGSEA. After removal of 5 bases from V and 0 bases from J, the junction contained 27 bases not matched to a gene. The length of the CDR3 is 22 residues. CDR3 sequence (DNA): TGCAGCGTTCAATACAGGGACGGGGGGCCCCGCCGGGGGGGTCGCTCCTACAATGAGCAGTTCTTC. Protein: CSVQYRDGGPRRGGRSYNEQFF.

The chain employs TRBV6-1 and TRBJ2-5; 7 nucleotides align to TRBD1. Germline V gives CDR1 MNHNS, CDR2 SASEGT. Germline trimming cut 0 bases from V and 4 bases from J; bases unmatched to any gene: 2. The CDR3 extends over 14 amino acids. In nucleotides, the CDR3 is TGTGCCAGCAGTGAAGCGACAGGGCTAGAGACCCAGTACTTC. Its translation: CASSEATGLETQYF.

V usage is TRBV4-1 and J usage is TRBJ1-4, with 11 bases identical to TRBD1. The CDR3 consists of 15 residues. Germline V CDR1 and CDR2: MGHRA, YSYEKL. The J segment lost 7 bases and the V segment lost 0 bases, leaving 1 base of the junction unmatched. The CDR3 DNA follows: TGCGCCAGCAGCCAAGAAGGGACAGGGGGTGAAAAACTGTTTTTT. It encodes CASSQEGTGGEKLFF.

This chain connects TRBV6-5 to TRBJ1-3, with TRBD1 matching 7 bases. V trimming: 2 bases; J trimming: 2 bases; junction bases outside the gene matches: 6. CDR3 length equals 16 residues. Germline V gene sequence: CDR1 MNHEY, CDR2 SVGAGI. CDR3 residues: CASSYAKQGTGNTIYF. The DNA of the CDR3 is TGTGCCAGCAGTTACGCGAAACAGGGGACTGGAAACACCATATATTTT.